This TCR beta chain appears in the sequencing data of a study of memory CD8 T cells in hepatitis C reinfection. Time point in this sample: pre-reinfection, 55 to 20 weeks before reinfection detection. Sorted cells were sequenced directly ex vivo without any in vitro expansion. A couple of donors provided sorted CD3+ CD8+ CD45RO- naive CD8 T cells at all three reinfection time points. Here immunoSEQ multiplex PCR was the method, and the copy in TCRdb shows in-frame clones only, minus some. The table has tens of thousands of clones, just under 90% seen once; the top ten hold roughly 0.99%. Germline assignment: CDR1 SEHNR and CDR2 FQNEAQ (reference sequence). The V end lost 4 bases, the J end lost 13 bases, and 21 bases lay between the germline ends. This CDR3 contains 14 residues. This clone has just one count.

This TCR came from a man aged 18 to 30 with hepatitis C virus infection. The sequenced material came from naive CD8+ T cells sorted from blood. The J gene is TRBJ2-3, the V gene TRBV7-9; possible D gene TRBD1, 6 bases. CDR3 protein: CASSSTRDISAEYF. The CDR3 nucleotides are TGTGCCAGCAGCTCCACTCGGGACATCTCCGCCGAGTATTTT.